The 29 T cell receptor beta chains below were found in one sample sequenced in a study of T cells in Graves' hyperthyroidism and ophthalmopathy (dated by TCRdb to the late 2010s). The library was generated by multiplex PCR. The sequencer was an Illumina HiSeq 2000. TCR beta CDR3 regions were amplified from RNA transcripts. For the first round of RT-PCR on the TCR CDR3, the HTBI primer set was used together with the Qiagen OneStep RT-PCR kit. TCRdb reprocessing: public reads trimmed at Q25 with fastp, clones called with MiXCR, in-frame beta chains kept. Each CDR3 protein appears once, grouped with its most common genes and DNA. The sample profile shows hundreds of thousands of distinct CDR3 sequences; 15% to 18% of them were found once. Together, the top ten hold less than 15% of the sample. Input material: blood. The receptors here all came from a woman aged 18-29 years with Graves' hyperthyroidism.

This clonotype has ten or more counts. The J gene is TRBJ1-2, the V gene TRBV7-2, with TRBD1 identical over 10 bases. V lost 4 bases and J lost 1; bases outside the gene matches: 3. Germline V gene sequence: CDR1 SGHTA, CDR2 FQGNSA. This CDR3 has 15 residues. The CDR3 loop is CASSSGTGVNYGYTF. The DNA of the CDR3 is TGTGCCAGCAGCTCCGGGACAGGGGTTAACTATGGCTACACCTTC. The full variable domain, with the rest looked up from reference TRBV7-2 and TRBJ1-2, is GAGVSQSPSNKVTEKGKDVELRCDPISGHTALYWYRQSLGQGLEFLIYFQGNSAPDKSGLPSDRFSAERTGGSVSTLTIQRTQQEDSAVYLCASSSGTGVNYGYTFGSGTRLTVV.

This clonotype appeared many times. V gene TRBV12-3 or TRBV12-4 combines with J gene TRBJ1-5; 9 positions agree with TRBD1. The CDR3 loop spans 14 amino acids. Germline trimming cut 5 bases from V and 9 bases from J; bases unmatched to any gene: 8. The CDR3 DNA follows: TGTGCCAGCAGTGGACAGGGGATGCCAGGGCCCCAGCATTTT. Amino acids: CASSGQGMPGPQHF.

This clonotype was counted at least ten times. The chain has TRBV6-6 and TRBJ2-7, with 7 bases that match TRBD1. CDR1 MNHNY and CDR2 SVGAGI come from the germline V gene (reference sequence). The CDR3 contains 16 residues. The trim removed 0 bases at V and 2 bases at J, leaving 7 bases unmatched. The CDR3 DNA reads TGTGCCAGCAGTTACTCAAAGGGGGCAAAGACCTACGAGCAGTACTTC. Protein sequence: CASSYSKGAKTYEQYF.

V gene TRBV5-4 combines with J gene TRBJ2-3, with TRBD2 matching over 9 bases. From germline, CDR1 is SGHNT and CDR2 YYREEE (reference sequence). Trimming removed 4 bases from V and 6 bases from J; junction bases left unmatched: 9. The length of the CDR3 is 15 residues. CDR3 residues: CASSLSGGPRDTQYF. CDR3 DNA: TGTGCCAGCAGCCTTAGCGGGGGCCCTCGTGATACGCAGTATTTT. The full variable domain, rest sourced from reference TRBV5-4 and TRBJ2-3, is ETGVTQSPTHLIKTRGQQVTLRCSSQSGHNTVSWYQQALGQGPQFIFQYYREEENGRGNFPPRFSGLQFPNYSSELNVNALELDDSALYLCASSLSGGPRDTQYFGPGTRLTVL.

This clonotype was found many times. The chain employs TRBV12-3 or TRBV12-4 and TRBJ2-1; the match to TRBD1 covers 9 bases. J lost 13 bases, V lost 2 bases, and 12 bases had no gene match. The CDR3 is made up of 15 amino acids. CDR3 sequence (DNA): TGTGCCAGCAGTTTACCAGTTTTACCGGGACAGGGACAGTTCTTC. Translation gives CASSLPVLPGQGQFF.

This clonotype occurred many times. The V gene is TRBV28, the J gene TRBJ2-1; D ambiguous. V was clipped by 4 bases and J by 6 bases, with 10 bases between them. Germline loops: CDR1 MDHEN, CDR2 SYDVKM. The length of the CDR3 is 13 residues. The CDR3 sequence is CASSSHRVNEQFF. The DNA of the CDR3 is TGTGCCAGCAGTTCCCATAGGGTCAATGAGCAGTTCTTC.

At least ten counts were recorded for this clonotype. The rearrangement uses TRBV28 and TRBJ1-5; TRBD1 agrees at 7 bases. The CDR3 is 14 residues long. Germline lookup yields CDR1 MDHEN and CDR2 SYDVKM. Trimming at V came to 4 bases and at J to 3 bases, leaving 3 bases not matched to a gene. The CDR3 here is CASSYGTDNQPQHF. CDR3 DNA sequence: TGTGCCAGCAGTTACGGGACAGACAATCAGCCCCAGCATTTT.

The chain couples TRBV2 to TRBJ1-4; 8 bases agree with TRBD1. Germline CDR1 SNHLY, CDR2 FYNNEI. J was trimmed by 8 bases and V by 5 bases; bases with no gene match: 10. The CDR3 loop spans 15 amino acids. The DNA of the CDR3 is TGTGCCAGCAGTTCCGACAGGGGCGAAGCGGAAAAACTGTTTTTT. Encoded protein: CASSSDRGEAEKLFF.

This clonotype was counted a few times. The chain carries TRBV7-9 and TRBJ1-4; D remains unclear. Germline V gene lookup returns CDR1 SEHNR and CDR2 FQNEAQ (reference sequence). The CDR3 is 14 amino acids. Trimming cost V 5 bases and J 6 bases, with 13 bases left between them. The CDR3 protein is CASSLGMTDEKLFF. The CDR3 coding sequence is TGTGCCAGCAGCCTCGGGATGACGGATGAAAAACTGTTTTTT. Variable domain in full (rest from reference TRBV7-9 and TRBJ1-4): DTGVSQNPRHKITKRGQNVTFRCDPISEHNRLYWYRQTLGQGPEFLTYFQNEAQLEKSRLLSDRFSAERPKGSFSTLEIQRTEQGDSAMYLCASSLGMTDEKLFFGSGTQLSVL.

A few counts support this clonotype. The genes are TRBV9 and TRBJ2-5; TRBD2 aligns across 10 bases. The CDR3 is 15 residues long. Germline V gene lookup returns CDR1 SGDLS and CDR2 YYNGEE. J was trimmed by 4 bases and V by 1 base; bases with no gene match: 4. This CDR3 reads CASSVLAGASETQYF. The CDR3 DNA reads as TGTGCCAGCAGCGTACTAGCGGGAGCGTCAGAGACCCAGTACTTC. The whole variable domain, remainder taken from reference TRBV9 and TRBJ2-5, is DSGVTQTPKHLITATGQRVTLRCSPRSGDLSVYWYQQSLDQGLQFLIQYYNGEERAKGNILERFSAQQFPDLHSELNLSSLELGDSALYFCASSVLAGASETQYFGPGTRLLVL.

This clonotype was detected ten times or more. The chain recombines TRBV7-8 with TRBJ2-5; D might be TRBD1 or TRBD2, each matching 6 bases. Trimming shortened V by 3 bases and J by 5 bases, and 16 bases separated the two germline ends. This CDR3 region has 15 residues. Germline V gene lookup returns CDR1 SGHVS and CDR2 FQNEAQ. Here the CDR3 reads CASSFSGGGFETQYF. CDR3 coding DNA: TGTGCCAGCAGCTTTTCCGGAGGGGGATTCGAGACCCAGTACTTC.

Concerning this clonotype: One end of the junction fails to match germline, which may point to a read error. The gene calls are TRBV28 and TRBJ1-4; D gene unclear. Germline values: CDR1 MDHEN, CDR2 SYDVKM. The CDR3 length is 17 residues. CDR3 residues: CTSSPAGPGISNEKLFF. For the CDR3, the DNA is TGTACCAGCAGTCCCGCCGGTCCCGGAATTAGCAATGAAAAACTGTTTTTT.

This clonotype has a count of ten or more. V is TRBV28 and J is TRBJ1-1; D is unclear. Trimming removed 7 bases from V and 3 bases from J, with 6 bases in between. Germline V gives CDR1 MDHEN, CDR2 SYDVKM. The CDR3 totals 11 residues. The CDR3 here is CASIDYTEAFF. The CDR3 nucleotides are TGTGCCAGCATCGACTACACTGAAGCTTTCTTT.

In its sample, this clonotype was seen many times. The chain joins TRBV7-9 to TRBJ2-7, with 8 bases fitting TRBD1. Germline CDR1 SEHNR, CDR2 FQNEAQ (reference sequence). J was trimmed by 6 bases and V by 6 bases; bases with no gene match: 10. The CDR3 spans 14 residues. The DNA for the CDR3 is TGTGCCAGCAGGGCAGGGGGCGCGTTGTCCGAGCAGTACTTC. Encoded protein: CASRAGGALSEQYF.

The sample holds many counts of this clonotype. The chain combines TRBV28 with TRBJ1-5, with D uncertain. Germline CDR1 reads MDHEN; CDR2 reads SYDVKM. The CDR3 sequence is 15 residues long. Trimming left V 5 bases short and J 8 bases short, with 19 bases between. The CDR3 DNA sequence: TGTGCCAGCAGTCCCGGTTCCCAGTTGGAAAAGCCCCAGCATTTT. Protein sequence: CASSPGSQLEKPQHF.

On this clonotype: A much larger clone differs from this one at a single base, so this may be a read error. V is TRBV28 and J is TRBJ1-4; 8 bases line up with TRBD1. V lost 4 bases and J lost 4; bases outside the gene matches: 8. CDR1 and CDR2 from the germline V gene are MDHEN and SYDVKM. This CDR3 has 16 amino acids. As DNA, the CDR3 is TGTGCCAGCAGTTCATATTTTGGACAGGGTAATGAAAAACTGTTTTTT. This gives the protein CASSSYFGQGNEKLFF.

This clonotype was counted ten times or more. The CDR3 reads CSVVGLGQGQFNGYTF. CDR3 DNA sequence: TGCAGCGTTGTGGGCCTCGGACAGGGACAATTTAATGGCTACACCTTC. The chain is built from TRBV29-1 and TRBJ1-2; TRBD1 agrees at 8 bases. The V segment lost 4 bases and the J segment 6 bases; nucleotides outside the gene matches: 16. Germline V lookup: CDR1 SQVTM, CDR2 ANQGSEA. The CDR3 covers 16 residues.

The sample holds a few counts of this clonotype. V is TRBV9 and J is TRBJ2-1; D gene uncertain. CDR1 and CDR2 from the germline V gene are SGDLS and YYNGEE. V lost 3 bases, J lost 2 bases, and 15 bases lay in between. This CDR3 region has 16 residues. The CDR3 nucleotides are TGTGCCAGCAGCGAAGTGAAATCAAATACCTACAATGAGCAGTTCTTC. This sequence encodes CASSEVKSNTYNEQFF. Using reference TRBV9 and TRBJ2-1 for the parts outside the CDR3, the full variable domain is DSGVTQTPKHLITATGQRVTLRCSPRSGDLSVYWYQQSLDQGLQFLIQYYNGEERAKGNILERFSAQQFPDLHSELNLSSLELGDSALYFCASSEVKSNTYNEQFFGPGTRLTVL.

This clonotype appeared many times. The chain recombines TRBV5-6 with TRBJ2-7; D ambiguous. V lost 2 bases and J 3 bases, leaving 9 bases between the germline ends. This CDR3 contains 13 residues. Germline V gives CDR1 SGHDT, CDR2 YYEEEE. CDR3 sequence reads: CASSLRRIYEQYF. CDR3 DNA sequence: TGTGCCAGCAGCTTACGACGGATCTACGAGCAGTACTTC.

This clonotype was counted ten times or more. The CDR3 DNA sequence: TGCGCCAGCAGCTTGGTGCTAGCGGGAGTTACCGGGGAGCTGTTTTTT. This codes for CASSLVLAGVTGELFF. The chain couples TRBV5-1 to TRBJ2-2, with TRBD2 matching 10 bases. Per germline, CDR1 SGHRS and CDR2 YFSETQ. The CDR3 length is 16 residues. V gave up 0 bases and J gave up 5 bases; unmatched junction bases: 4.

The chain joins TRBV4-3 to TRBJ2-7; 7 nucleotides agree with TRBD1. V was clipped by 1 base and J by 7 bases; unmatched bases: 7. The CDR3 sequence is 14 residues long. The germline CDR1 and CDR2 sequences are LGHNA and YSLEER. The DNA for the CDR3 is TGCGCCAGCAGCCAAGGGACAGGCCTACTTGAGCAGTACTTC. This translates into CASSQGTGLLEQYF.

This clonotype came up many times. The CDR3 protein is CASSQRTGASTDTQYF. CDR3 nucleotides: TGTGCCAGCAGCCAACGGACAGGAGCTAGCACAGATACGCAGTATTTT. The chain joins TRBV7-3 to TRBJ2-3, with 7 nucleotides matching TRBD1. Unmatched junction bases numbered 8, after V lost 5 bases and J lost 0 bases. The CDR3 length is 16 residues. The germline V gene encodes CDR1 SGHTA and CDR2 FQGTGA.

V usage is TRBV4-1 and J usage is TRBJ1-1; no clear D. Per germline, CDR1 MGHRA and CDR2 YSYEKL. The CDR3 is 15 amino acids. Trimming shortened V by 1 base and J by 1 base, and 10 bases separated the two germline ends. CDR3 bases: TGCGCCAGCAGCCAAGTCGGACTCAGGAACACTGAAGCTTTCTTT. It specifies CASSQVGLRNTEAFF.

This clonotype has a count of ten or more. The chain combines TRBV28 with TRBJ1-6; unclear D gene. The V end was cut by 7 bases, the J end by 6 bases, with 19 bases between. Germline V gene data show CDR1 as MDHEN and CDR2 as SYDVKM. CDR3 length: 16 amino acids. CDR3 in DNA: TGTGCCAGCACCTCTCTGGGAGGCCGCCCTAATTCACCCCTCCACTTT. This gives the protein CASTSLGGRPNSPLHF.

On this clonotype: The junction and the germline gene differ at one end; a read error may be behind it. J is TRBJ2-1 and V is TRBV29-1; D is unresolved. CDR1 is SQVTM and CDR2 is ANQGSEA in the germline V gene. The CDR3 covers 12 residues. CDR3 in DNA: TGCAGCGTTGAAGAGCCCCCCAATGAGCCGTTCTTC. As protein: CSVEEPPNEPFF.

V and J are TRBV10-3 and TRBJ2-2; D gene uncertain. Germline values: CDR1 ENHRY, CDR2 SYGVKD. Trimming stripped 6 bases from V and 1 base from J, with 3 bases between. This CDR3 has 12 residues. The chain's CDR3 is CAISLNTGELFF. DNA of the CDR3: TGTGCCATCAGCCTGAACACCGGGGAGCTGTTTTTT.

CDR3 DNA sequence: TGCAGTGCTAGAGGGACTACTTTTGATACGCAGTATTTT. Its protein product is CSARGTTFDTQYF. This chain connects TRBV20-1 to TRBJ2-3, with D perhaps matching TRBD2 (6 bases). V shed 1 base and J shed 6 bases, with 11 bases lying between them. CDR3 length: 13 amino acids. In germline, CDR1 is DFQATT, CDR2 SNEGSKA (reference sequence).

V and J are TRBV10-3 and TRBJ2-1; TRBD1 aligns across 8 bases. The V gene end was trimmed by 5 bases and the J gene end by 7 bases; junction bases not matched to a gene: 7. Per germline, CDR1 ENHRY and CDR2 SYGVKD. This CDR3 is 14 amino acids long. The CDR3 here is CAISWLGQVNEQFF. CDR3 DNA sequence: TGTGCCATCAGTTGGCTGGGACAGGTTAATGAGCAGTTCTTC.

The rearrangement uses TRBV24-1 and TRBJ2-3, with 10 bases aligning to TRBD1. Germline CDR1 and CDR2: KGHDR and SFDVKD. This CDR3 is built from 16 residues. The trim removed 3 bases at V and 5 bases at J, leaving 7 bases unmatched. The CDR3 here is CATSDTGQGTGDTQYF. The CDR3 DNA sequence: TGTGCCACCAGTGATACGGGACAGGGGACTGGAGATACGCAGTATTTT.